The 32 T cell receptor beta chains presented below share a single source sample, sequenced in a study of T-cell reconstitution after alpha-beta-depleted transplantation in children. The TCRbeta library incorporated unique molecular identifiers. One entry per CDR3 protein results from TCRdb running MiXCR on the PCR reads. The sample lists about 900,000 distinct CDR3 sequences; 25% to 30% were seen once. The source material was PBMCs, mostly from graft donor cells, sampled 360 days after TCRalphabeta/CD19-depleted stem cell transplant. The source is a boy under two years old who had a stem cell transplant for SCID, so the T cells may come from the graft donor.

This clonotype was seen only a few times. In DNA form, the CDR3 reads TGTGCCAGCAGCTTACTCGGTTGGCGCTATAATTCACCCCTCCACTTT. This encodes CASSLLGWRYNSPLHF. The V call is TRBV7-2, the J call TRBJ1-6; no firm D call. Per germline, CDR1 SGHTA and CDR2 FQGNSA. V was shortened by 2 bases and J by 3 bases, with 11 bases between the two germline ends. The CDR3 contains 16 residues.

This clonotype was observed a handful of times. CDR3 nucleotide sequence: TGTGCCAGCAGCTTCGACAGGGGGTACACTGAAGCTTTCTTT. Its translation is CASSFDRGYTEAFF. The chain joins TRBV11-2 to TRBJ1-1; 9 bases fit TRBD1. With V trimmed by 3 bases and J by 3 bases, 2 bases remained unmatched. This CDR3 has 14 amino acids. Germline V gives CDR1 SGHAT, CDR2 FQNNGV.

V and J are TRBV6-2 or TRBV6-3 and TRBJ1-5; D gene unclear. Germline V gene sequence: CDR1 MNHEY, CDR2 SVGEGT. The CDR3 extends over 14 amino acids. Trimming left V 6 bases short and J 6 bases short, with 15 bases between. The CDR3 sequence is CASSGPTYGQPQHF. For the CDR3, the DNA is TGTGCCAGCAGCGGACCGACCTACGGTCAGCCCCAGCATTTT.

This clonotype was picked up one time. The rearrangement joins TRBV6-1 to TRBJ1-2; D is unresolved. The CDR3 has 13 residues. CDR1 MNHNS and CDR2 SASEGT come from the germline V gene. V was cut by 10 bases and J by 4 bases, with 16 bases left in between. The DNA of the CDR3 is TGTGCCACCCGGACTGCAAACCTCTATGGCTACACCTTC. Its translation: CATRTANLYGYTF.

V is TRBV5-1 and J is TRBJ1-2; possible D gene TRBD1, 5 bases. The germline V and J ends were trimmed by 6 bases and 8 bases, with 11 bases remaining between them. The CDR3 covers 11 residues. From germline, CDR1 is SGHRS and CDR2 YFSETQ. The CDR3 here is CASNEGSGYTF. The CDR3 DNA is TGCGCCAGCAATGAGGGGAGCGGCTACACCTTC.

This clonotype was counted a few times. The CDR3 DNA sequence: TGTGCCAGCAGTTGGACAGGGTGGGATCAGCCCCAGCATTTT. This translates into CASSWTGWDQPQHF. The chain links TRBV12-3 or TRBV12-4 to TRBJ1-5, with 8 nucleotides matching TRBD1. The CDR3 runs 14 residues. The trim removed 4 bases at V and 5 bases at J, leaving 4 bases unmatched.

V and J are TRBV5-1 and TRBJ1-1; D unclear. This CDR3 is 16 amino acids long. Trimming left V 0 bases short and J 5 bases short, with 17 bases between. The V gene's germline CDR1 is SGHRS and CDR2 YFSETQ. DNA for the CDR3: TGCGCCAGCAGCTTGGCCGTTGGAAAAAGTGTGACTGAAGCTTTCTTT. This codes for CASSLAVGKSVTEAFF.

This clonotype was seen a few times. The V and J genes are TRBV20-1 and TRBJ2-3; 9 positions agree with TRBD2. CDR3 size: 16 residues. CDR1 and CDR2 (germline): DFQATT, SNEGSKA (reference sequence). J lost 6 bases, V lost 2 bases, and 12 bases had no gene match. DNA for the CDR3: TGCAGTGCTAGAATCTCGCTAGCGGGGTGGTCGGATACGCAGTATTTT. Translating gives CSARISLAGWSDTQYF.

The V and J genes are TRBV28 and TRBJ2-3, with D perhaps matching TRBD2 (6 bases). V was trimmed by 2 bases and J by 1 base, leaving 10 bases between them. The CDR3 sequence is 15 residues long. Germline assignment: CDR1 MDHEN and CDR2 SYDVKM. The CDR3: CASSLAQRGTDTQYF. The CDR3 region has the DNA TGTGCCAGCAGTTTAGCCCAGCGGGGCACAGATACGCAGTATTTT.

This chain connects TRBV7-9 to TRBJ1-2, with D possibly TRBD1 on 6 matching bases. The V end lost 1 base, the J end lost 4 bases, and 10 bases lay between the germline ends. Germline CDR1 reads SEHNR; CDR2 reads FQNEAQ (reference sequence). This CDR3 comprises 14 residues. As DNA, the CDR3 is TGTGCCAGCAGCTTAGGCAGGGGAAGCTATGGCTACACCTTC. Translating it yields CASSLGRGSYGYTF.

This rearrangement joins TRBV12-5 to TRBJ2-3, with 9 bases lining up with TRBD1. Germline V gene sequence: CDR1 LGHNT, CDR2 FRNRAP. The length of the CDR3 is 15 residues. J was trimmed by 0 bases and V by 6 bases; bases with no gene match: 4. CDR3 DNA: TGTGCTAGTGGCGGGACAGGGCTTAGCACAGATACGCAGTATTTT. Its translation: CASGGTGLSTDTQYF.

The chain links TRBV9 to TRBJ2-3; D may be TRBD1 (6 bases). The V end lost 3 bases, the J end lost 4 bases, and 9 bases lay between the germline ends. The germline V gene encodes CDR1 SGDLS and CDR2 YYNGEE. CDR3 length: 13 residues. CDR3 sequence (DNA): TGTGCCAGCAGCGGGACAGTTCCAGATACGCAGTATTTT. Its translation is CASSGTVPDTQYF.

This clonotype was found once. This CDR3 is CASSSRGLPNTEAFF. For the CDR3, the DNA is TGTGCCAGCAGCTCGCGAGGACTACCGAACACTGAAGCTTTCTTT. The chain combines TRBV5-6 with TRBJ1-1; no clear D gene. The V end lost 3 bases, the J end lost 1 base, and 13 bases lay between the germline ends. CDR1 and CDR2 (germline): SGHDT, YYEEEE. The CDR3 runs 15 residues.

The chain uses TRBV20-1 and TRBJ2-7; no clear D gene. This CDR3 has 15 amino acids. With 4 bases removed from V and 0 bases from J, the gap between germline ends came to 16 bases. Germline CDR1 and CDR2: DFQATT and SNEGSKA (reference sequence). CDR3 nucleotide sequence: TGCAGTGCTACTCTCGGTCGGTTCAACTCCTACGAGCAGTACTTC. Its protein product is CSATLGRFNSYEQYF.

The rearrangement joins TRBV27 to TRBJ2-1; 9 bases map to TRBD1. Germline values: CDR1 MNHEY, CDR2 SMNVEV (reference sequence). The CDR3 is 16 amino acids. V was clipped by 4 bases and J by 7 bases; unmatched bases: 11. The CDR3 reads CASSSPGQGTGNEQFF. Written as DNA, the CDR3 is TGTGCCAGCAGTTCACCGGGACAGGGAACAGGGAATGAGCAGTTCTTC.

A few counts support this clonotype. The V and J genes are TRBV20-1 and TRBJ2-3; D ambiguous. This CDR3 region has 14 residues. Deletions cut 2 bases from V and 0 bases from J, with 9 bases between. Germline V gives CDR1 DFQATT, CDR2 SNEGSKA (reference sequence). CDR3 nucleotides: TGCAGTGCTAGATACCGGTCTAGCACAGATACGCAGTATTTT. Its protein is CSARYRSSTDTQYF.

The rearrangement uses TRBV13 and TRBJ2-3, with D unclear. Germline CDR1 PRHDT, CDR2 FYEKMQ (reference sequence). The CDR3 consists of 14 residues. V was pared by 3 bases and J by 3 bases, with 10 bases between. In DNA form, the CDR3 reads TGTGCCAGCAGCTTCCCCCAACCGACAGATACGCAGTATTTT. Translating it yields CASSFPQPTDTQYF.

The CDR3 sequence: CASSLPGTGSSPLHF. The CDR3 DNA reads as TGTGCCAGCAGCCTCCCGGGGACAGGAAGCTCACCCCTCCACTTT. V and J are TRBV7-8 and TRBJ1-6; 8 nucleotides align to TRBD1. Germline CDR1 and CDR2: SGHVS and FQNEAQ. V was clipped by 5 bases and J by 10 bases; unmatched bases: 10. CDR3 size: 15 residues.

The sample holds a few counts of this clonotype. The chain uses TRBV5-1 and TRBJ2-1; 10 bases fit TRBD2. Looked up from germline, CDR1 is SGHRS and CDR2 is YFSETQ. After removal of 4 bases from V and 8 bases from J, the junction contained 12 bases not matched to a gene. The CDR3 loop spans 16 amino acids. Here the CDR3 DNA reads TGCGCCAGCAGCCTGGGAACGAGCGGGGGGGAGGATGAGCAGTTCTTC. It yields the protein CASSLGTSGGEDEQFF. Full variable domain (outside the CDR3, taken from reference TRBV5-1 and TRBJ2-1): KAGVTQTPRYLIKTRGQQVTLSCSPISGHRSVSWYQQTPGQGLQFLFEYFSETQRNKGNFPGRFSGRQFSNSRSEMNVSTLELGDSALYLCASSLGTSGGEDEQFFGPGTRLTVL.

The rearrangement uses TRBV5-1 and TRBJ2-2; 9 bases match TRBD2. Germline values: CDR1 SGHRS, CDR2 YFSETQ. V lost 6 bases and J lost 0; bases outside the gene matches: 9. The length of the CDR3 is 17 residues. This CDR3 is CASTPQRGAPNTGELFF. The CDR3 DNA reads TGCGCCAGCACCCCCCAGCGGGGGGCCCCGAACACCGGGGAGCTGTTTTTT.

V gene TRBV5-4 combines with J gene TRBJ2-2; no clear D. V lost 2 bases, J lost 6 bases, and 11 bases lay in between. The CDR3 is 14 residues long. Germline assignment: CDR1 SGHNT and CDR2 YYREEE (reference sequence). DNA of the CDR3: TGTGCCAGCAGCTTCTGGGCCTCGTCCGGGGAGCTGTTTTTT. Its protein product is CASSFWASSGELFF. Complete variable domain (other parts from reference TRBV5-4 and TRBJ2-2): ETGVTQSPTHLIKTRGQQVTLRCSSQSGHNTVSWYQQALGQGPQFIFQYYREEENGRGNFPPRFSGLQFPNYSSELNVNALELDDSALYLCASSFWASSGELFFGEGSRLTVL.

This clonotype was observed a handful of times. This chain's CDR3 is CASSSQSGARAETQYF. CDR3 sequence (DNA): TGTGCCAGCAGTTCACAAAGCGGGGCCAGGGCGGAGACCCAGTACTTC. The genes are TRBV28 and TRBJ2-5, with 7 bases matching TRBD2. J gave up 5 bases and V 4 bases, and 13 bases lay outside the gene matches. CDR1 and CDR2 (germline): MDHEN, SYDVKM. This CDR3 is 16 amino acids long.

This clonotype has just a few counts. This chain uses TRBV20-1 with TRBJ2-7; D is perhaps TRBD2 (6 bases). This CDR3 is built from 13 residues. V gave up 6 bases and J gave up 2 bases, with 14 bases separating them. Germline CDR1 is DFQATT and CDR2 is SNEGSKA (reference sequence). CDR3 DNA sequence: TGCAGTGCAACTTGGGACTGGACCTACGAGCAGTACTTC. Its protein is CSATWDWTYEQYF.

J is TRBJ1-4 and V is TRBV5-1, with TRBD1 identical over 11 bases. Germline V gene data show CDR1 as SGHRS and CDR2 as YFSETQ. CDR3 size: 17 residues. V was clipped by 4 bases and J by 1 base; unmatched bases: 6. Here the CDR3 reads CASSATDRGRTNEKLFF. The CDR3 DNA reads TGCGCCAGCAGCGCGACGGACAGGGGGCGAACTAATGAAAAACTGTTTTTT. The whole variable domain, remainder taken from reference TRBV5-1 and TRBJ1-4, is KAGVTQTPRYLIKTRGQQVTLSCSPISGHRSVSWYQQTPGQGLQFLFEYFSETQRNKGNFPGRFSGRQFSNSRSEMNVSTLELGDSALYLCASSATDRGRTNEKLFFGSGTQLSVL.

This chain connects TRBV27 to TRBJ1-1, with D unresolved. V lost 8 bases, J lost 2 bases, and 6 bases lay in between. CDR3 length: 11 amino acids. CDR1 and CDR2 (germline): MNHEY, SMNVEV (reference sequence). CDR3 region: CASGVNTEAFF. Written as DNA, the CDR3 is TGTGCCAGCGGCGTAAACACTGAAGCTTTCTTT.

This clonotype was found a few times. This chain joins TRBV4-3 and TRBJ2-4; 9 nucleotides align to TRBD1. Germline V gives CDR1 LGHNA, CDR2 YSLEER. The CDR3 spans 19 residues. V shed 0 bases, J shed 2 bases, and the junction held 11 bases outside the gene matches. The CDR3 coding sequence is TGCGCCAGCAGCCAAGACCAATACAGGGGGCGAGCAACCAAAAACATTCAGTACTTC. Protein sequence: CASSQDQYRGRATKNIQYF.

V usage is TRBV2 and J usage is TRBJ1-1, with 9 bases fitting TRBD1. Germline values: CDR1 SNHLY, CDR2 FYNNEI. Trimming took 6 bases from V and 0 from J; bases not matched to a gene: 8. This CDR3 comprises 16 residues. CDR3 sequence (DNA): TGTGCCAGCAGAGCCGGGACAGGGAGGATGAACACTGAAGCTTTCTTT. Translating gives CASRAGTGRMNTEAFF.

The rearrangement joins TRBV5-1 to TRBJ1-1; no definite D call. Trimming stripped 7 bases from V and 0 bases from J, with 13 bases between. Germline CDR1 reads SGHRS; CDR2 reads YFSETQ. The CDR3 is made up of 14 amino acids. CDR3 in DNA: TGCGCCAGCTCTGATATTATTATGAACACTGAAGCTTTCTTT. This codes for CASSDIIMNTEAFF.

V gene TRBV7-9 combines with J gene TRBJ2-1; 8 nucleotides agree with TRBD2. The CDR3 has 15 residues. Germline CDR1 SEHNR, CDR2 FQNEAQ (reference sequence). Losses at the gene ends were 7 bases for V and 6 bases for J; bases not matched to a gene: 11. CDR3 in amino acids: CASTYTGGRSNEQFF. CDR3 coding DNA: TGTGCCAGCACCTATACGGGGGGGCGAAGCAATGAGCAGTTCTTC.

The J gene is TRBJ2-7, the V gene TRBV10-3; 7 nucleotides agree with TRBD2. This CDR3 contains 13 residues. The germline V gene has CDR1 ENHRY and CDR2 SYGVKD. V gave up 5 bases and J gave up 3 bases; unmatched junction bases: 4. The CDR3 DNA reads as TGTGCCATCAGTTGGGCTAGCGGCTACGAGCAGTACTTC. Protein product: CAISWASGYEQYF.

The J gene is TRBJ2-5, the V gene TRBV12-3 or TRBV12-4, with D hard to call. This CDR3 has 14 residues. Trimming took off 3 bases at V and 4 bases at J, with 12 bases between the two ends. CDR3: CASSFFPQGETQYF. The CDR3 DNA reads TGTGCCAGCAGTTTCTTCCCCCAAGGAGAGACCCAGTACTTC.

This chain connects TRBV11-2 to TRBJ2-3; D perhaps matches TRBD2 (6 bases). Germline CDR1 SGHAT, CDR2 FQNNGV. Deletions cut 4 bases from V and 1 base from J, with 15 bases between. This CDR3 spans 16 amino acids. CDR3 sequence: CASSSGTHWGTDTQYF. The CDR3 coding sequence is TGTGCCAGCAGCTCCGGGACTCACTGGGGCACAGATACGCAGTATTTT. The full variable domain, rest sourced from reference TRBV11-2 and TRBJ2-3, is EAGVAQSPRYKIIEKRQSVAFWCNPISGHATLYWYQQILGQGPKLLIQFQNNGVVDDSQLPKDRFSAERLKGVDSTLKIQPAKLEDSAVYLCASSSGTHWGTDTQYFGPGTRLTVL.